This T cell receptor (beta chain) was obtained from a study of blood T cell repertoires in COVID-19 (dated by TCRdb to the early 2020s). Turning to the overall study: Samples covering the acute and convalescent phases of COVID-19 were provided by collaborators in the United States, Italy and Spain. A de-identified subject ID, COVID-19 status, age in years and sex were almost always included in the sample metadata. The repertoires were released in a freely available public database intended as a resource for research on the immune response to SARS-CoV-2. The prospective study material was composed of cDNA or gDNA derived from T cells, B-cell-depleted T cells, or PBMCs. Where HLA class I and class II types were available, the types were taken from metadata supplied by the sample provider, not from assay-based typing. The samples were drawn from two sources: the first 160 participants of the ongoing ImmuneRACE study, and approximately 1,300 subjects contributed by 6 global collaborators. The dataset comprised deeply sampled blood TCRbeta repertoires from subjects exposed to, actively infected with, or recovered from COVID-19. Here is what the overall study found, with its caveats: The amount of clinical and demographic metadata varied by source and participant and was provided uncurated.

The immunoSEQ Assay, a bias-controlled multiplex PCR, was used to amplify TCRbeta CDR3 regions from genomic DNA. Under the source paper's analysis protocol: Within the assay, amplification of reference gene primers was used to estimate how many nucleated cells each sample contained. Sequence reads were collapsed and filtered to measure the absolute abundance of every unique TCRbeta CDR3 rearrangement. For each sample, productive Simpson clonality was calculated as the square root of Simpson's diversity index across productive rearrangements. Drawn from immuneACCESS, this table holds only the in-frame rearrangements with V and J called that TCRdb kept. Clones are partly lost; checked studies trace under half to an unresolved V gene and leave the rest unexplained. That table furnishes V, J and clone size, whereas the DNA furnished D and trimming. The sample includes about 200,000 clones, with about three quarters observed a single time. The ten largest account for approximately 3% of the sample.

In the case of this clone: Its recognized antigen is unknown. No qualities accompany the bases; no much larger clone lies one base away.

After removal of 4 bases from V and 5 bases from J, the junction retains 13 bases not matched to a gene. Its CDR3 holds 18 amino acids, cysteine through phenylalanine. Here the CDR3 DNA is all that survives: 54 bases in frame from base 1. According to the germline V gene, CDR1 reads MNHNS and CDR2 reads SASEGT. The collaborating institutions used their own protocols to collect whole blood in K2EDTA tubes. For TCRbeta analysis, collaborator samples were shipped as frozen whole blood, as isolated PBMCs, or as DNA extracted from either sample type. The TCR was taken from a woman over 75 with active or convalescent COVID-19. The sample comprised peripheral blood. The rearrangement joined TRBV6-1 to TRBJ2-1, with 11 bases aligning to TRBD2. In nucleotide form, the sequence is TGTGCCAGCAGTGCGTATCCCGGGCTAGCGGGGGGAGACAATGAGCAGTTCTTC. Its protein product is CASSAYPGLAGGDNEQFF.